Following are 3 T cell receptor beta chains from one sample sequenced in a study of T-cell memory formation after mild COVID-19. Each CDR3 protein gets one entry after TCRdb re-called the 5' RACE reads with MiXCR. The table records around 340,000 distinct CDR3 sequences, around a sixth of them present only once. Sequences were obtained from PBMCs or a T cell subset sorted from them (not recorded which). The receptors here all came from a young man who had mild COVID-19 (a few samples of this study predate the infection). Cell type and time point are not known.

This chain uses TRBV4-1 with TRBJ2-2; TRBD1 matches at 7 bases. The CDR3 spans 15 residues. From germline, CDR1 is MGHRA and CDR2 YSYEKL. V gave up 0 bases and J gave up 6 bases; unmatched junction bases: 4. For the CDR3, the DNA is TGCGCCAGCAGCCAAGAGCAGGGGGTGCCCGGGGAGCTGTTTTTT. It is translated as CASSQEQGVPGELFF.

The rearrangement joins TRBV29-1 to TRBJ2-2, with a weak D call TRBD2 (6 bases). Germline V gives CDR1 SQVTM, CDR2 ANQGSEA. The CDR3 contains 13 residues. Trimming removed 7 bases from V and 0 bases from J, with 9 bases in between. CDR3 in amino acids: CSGGTANTGELFF. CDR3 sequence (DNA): TGCAGCGGAGGGACTGCGAACACCGGGGAGCTGTTTTTT.

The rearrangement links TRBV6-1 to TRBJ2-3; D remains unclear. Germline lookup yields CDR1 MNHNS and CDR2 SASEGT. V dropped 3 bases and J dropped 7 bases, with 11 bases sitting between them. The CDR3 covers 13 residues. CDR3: CASSEGIANTQYF. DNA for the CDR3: TGTGCCAGCAGTGAGGGTATCGCAAATACGCAGTATTTT.